This T cell receptor beta chain appears in the sequencing data of a study of blood T cell repertoires in COVID-19. Across the whole study: Sites in the United States, Italy and Spain provided acute and convalescent COVID-19 samples. The cDNA or gDNA used as material had been derived from T cells, B-cell-depleted T cells, or PBMCs.

Trimming removed 4 bases from V and 5 bases from J; junction bases left unmatched: 12. Per the germline V gene, CDR1 is LGHNA and CDR2 is YNFKEQ. This CDR3 spans 16 amino acids. Original processing methods: It was from reference gene primer amplification that nucleated cell counts were estimated. Only in-frame clones appear in the TCRdb table, and some are missing; sequencing was by immunoSEQ multiplex PCR. V and J calls and clone size are copied from that table; D and trimming were computed from the DNA. The sample lists about 180,000 clones; about 86% were seen once. The TCR sequence derives from a man between 50 and 59 years old with active or convalescent COVID-19. The material sequenced was peripheral blood. This chain connects TRBV4-2 to TRBJ2-5; 8 positions agree with TRBD1. CDR3 protein: CASSPSKQGDVETQYF. In DNA, the CDR3 is TGTGCCAGCAGCCCAAGCAAACAGGGGGACGTGGAGACCCAGTACTTC.